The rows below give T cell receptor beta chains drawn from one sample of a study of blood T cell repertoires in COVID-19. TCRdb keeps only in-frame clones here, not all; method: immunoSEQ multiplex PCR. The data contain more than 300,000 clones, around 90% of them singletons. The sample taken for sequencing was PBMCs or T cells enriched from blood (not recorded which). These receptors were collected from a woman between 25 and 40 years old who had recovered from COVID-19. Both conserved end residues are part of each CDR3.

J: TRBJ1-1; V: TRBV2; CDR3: CASVRGYTEAFF
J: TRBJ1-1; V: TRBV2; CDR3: CASSAWGQGTEAFF
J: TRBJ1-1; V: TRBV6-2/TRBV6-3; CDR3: CASSYSTGGTEAFF
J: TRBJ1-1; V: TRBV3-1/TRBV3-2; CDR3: CASSQVLRGHTEAFF
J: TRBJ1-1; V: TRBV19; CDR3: CASSIPGQGMGRTSEAFF
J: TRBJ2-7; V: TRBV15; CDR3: CATSQTGYEQYF
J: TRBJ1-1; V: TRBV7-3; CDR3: CASSSDRGGGGAFF
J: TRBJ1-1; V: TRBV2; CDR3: CASSRQGGNTEAFF
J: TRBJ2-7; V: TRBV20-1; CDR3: CSAGTVYEQYF
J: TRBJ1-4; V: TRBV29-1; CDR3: CSVARTGGNEKLFF
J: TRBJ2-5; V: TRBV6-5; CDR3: CASSYSGGTGETQYF
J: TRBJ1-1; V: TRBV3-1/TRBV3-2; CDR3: CASSPRGGVDTEAFF
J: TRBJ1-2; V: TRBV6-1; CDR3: CASSESRGQVGYTF
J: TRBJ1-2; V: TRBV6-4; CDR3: CASSQGSNYGYTF
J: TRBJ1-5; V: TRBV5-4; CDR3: CASSLAPTGRNHF
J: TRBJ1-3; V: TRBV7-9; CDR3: CASSQAGSRSGNTIYF